The 3 T cell receptor beta chains below all came from one sample that was sequenced in a study of early stage breast cancer tumors. The repertoire was sequenced with immunoSEQ multiplex PCR; TCRdb's copy has only in-frame clones and lacks some. The data show about 14,000 clones, 84% seen once. Input material: normal breast tissue next to the tumor. These receptor sequences come from a person aged 25 to 45 with breast cancer.

The chain employs TRBV9 and TRBJ2-5; D gene uncertain. V was cut by 4 bases and J by 3 bases, with 7 bases left in between. The germline V gene has CDR1 SGDLS and CDR2 YYNGEE. The CDR3 has 12 amino acids. The CDR3 region is CASSPQKETQYF. CDR3 bases: TGTGCCAGCAGCCCGCAAAAAGAGACCCAGTACTTC.

The chain couples TRBV7-2 to TRBJ2-7; D remains unclear. Trimming left V 1 base short and J 0 bases short, with 10 bases between. The CDR3 is 15 residues long. Germline values: CDR1 SGHTA, CDR2 FQGNSA. The CDR3 DNA sequence: TGTGCCAGCAGCTTAGAAGGGCAGGCCTCCTACGAGCAGTACTTC. It translates to CASSLEGQASYEQYF. Together with reference TRBV7-2 and TRBJ2-7, the CDR3 gives the full variable domain: GAGVSQSPSNKVTEKGKDVELRCDPISGHTALYWYRQSLGQGLEFLIYFQGNSAPDKSGLPSDRFSAERTGGSVSTLTIQRTQQEDSAVYLCASSLEGQASYEQYFGPGTRLTVT.

The chain links TRBV6-5 to TRBJ1-2; TRBD1 might be the D (5 bases). Germline V lookup: CDR1 MNHEY, CDR2 SVGAGI. This CDR3 is 16 amino acids long. Trimming removed 2 bases at V and 1 base at J, with 14 bases between. In DNA, the CDR3 is TGTGCCAGCAGTTACAGGGGAGTTCGAATTAACTATGGCTACACCTTC. It codes for CASSYRGVRINYGYTF.